This TCR beta chain was sequenced during a study of blood T cell repertoires in COVID-19. Here immunoSEQ multiplex PCR was the method, and the copy in TCRdb shows in-frame clones only, minus some. The repertoire holds about 170,000 clones, with around four fifths as singletons. The sequencing input was peripheral blood. The clonotype was recovered from a woman of 80 years or more with COVID-19, enrolled during active disease.

The CDR3 is CASRRERPYNEQFF. In DNA form, the CDR3 reads TGTGCCAGCCGCCGGGAGAGGCCCTACAATGAGCAGTTCTTC. The chain combines TRBV12-1 with TRBJ2-1; the table gives TRBD2 as D, unverified against the DNA. TRBV12-1 is recorded as a pseudogene. The length of the CDR3 is 14 residues.